These T cell receptor beta chains were read from a single sample in a study of metastatic and nonmetastatic thyroid tumors. TCRdb re-processed the PCR reads through MiXCR. In the table there are 50,000 or so clones, roughly a fifth of which are singletons. The sample comprised blood. The source of these receptors is a male donor with papillary thyroid cancer or a benign thyroid nodule (not recorded which). Some clones in this sample may be carry-over from other donors' samples. The CDR3 runs from the conserved cysteine through the conserved F or W. The D gene is left open where the match is weak. The size entry is marked missing in some rows and otherwise reads once, few, many or a size class.

v_gene	d_gene	abundance	j_gene	CDR3aa	CDR3nt
TRBV9	.	many	TRBJ1-2	CASSVVGGLYGYTF	TGTGCCAGCAGCGTAGTTGGGGGTCTCTATGGCTACACCTTC
TRBV6-1	TRBD1	many	TRBJ1-6	CASSRGGGQDNSPLHF	TGTGCCAGCAGTAGGGGGGGCGGACAGGATAATTCACCCCTCCACTTT
TRBV5-1	TRBD1	many	TRBJ1-1	CASSWRTGKNTEAFF	TGCGCCAGCAGCTGGAGGACAGGCAAGAACACTGAAGCTTTCTTT
TRBV2	.	few	TRBJ2-7	CAGSQTVYEQYF	TGTGCCGGCAGCCAAACGGTCTACGAGCAGTACTTC
TRBV5-1	TRBD2	many	TRBJ2-1	CASSPVRTSGSYEQFF	TGCGCCAGCAGCCCGGTTAGGACTAGCGGGAGCTATGAGCAGTTCTTC
TRBV20-1	TRBD2	.	TRBJ2-7	CSAFGLVGSYEQYF	TGCAGTGCTTTCGGACTAGTCGGGTCCTACGAGCAGTACTTC
TRBV30	TRBD2	many	TRBJ2-3	CAWSGLAGGPIGDTQYF	TGTGCCTGGAGTGGACTAGCGGGGGGTCCGATTGGAGATACGCAGTATTTT
TRBV2	.	many	TRBJ2-5	CASLTGRNQETQYF	TGTGCCAGTCTCACCGGGCGGAACCAAGAGACCCAGTACTTC
TRBV18	TRBD1	.	TRBJ2-1	CASSPDRVNEQFF	TGTGCCAGCTCACCGGACAGGGTAAATGAGCAGTTCTTC
TRBV5-1	TRBD1	many	TRBJ2-5	CAGSSPQGEETQYF	TGCGCCGGCAGCTCCCCCCAGGGGGAAGAGACCCAGTACTTC
TRBV15	.	many	TRBJ1-5	CATSTDSNQPQHF	TGTGCCACCAGCACGGACAGCAATCAGCCCCAGCATTTT
TRBV9	.	many	TRBJ2-3	CASSVGSAGTDTQYF	TGTGCCAGCAGCGTAGGCTCGGCGGGAACAGATACGCAGTATTTT
TRBV19	.	.	TRBJ1-5	CASSMGWNFNQPQHF	TGTGCCAGTAGTATGGGCTGGAACTTCAATCAGCCCCAGCATTTT
TRBV5-4	.	many	TRBJ1-1	CASSRAGPVYTEAFF	TGTGCCAGCAGCCGGGCAGGGCCGGTTTACACTGAAGCTTTCTTT
TRBV5-1	.	.	TRBJ2-2	CASSLGGRHTTGELFF	TGCGCCAGCAGCTTGGGTGGGAGACACACCACTGGGGAGCTGTTTTTT
TRBV24-1	TRBD1	many	TRBJ2-1	CATSGDRGFYNEQFF	TGTGCCACCAGTGGTGACAGGGGATTCTACAATGAGCAGTTCTTC
TRBV9	.	few	TRBJ2-7	CASSVGGWGEEQYF	TGTGCCAGCAGCGTAGGGGGATGGGGAGAGGAGCAGTACTTC
TRBV24-1	TRBD1	.	TRBJ1-2	CATSGTGGTLNF	TGTGCCACCAGTGGTACAGGGGGGACGCTGAACTTC
TRBV14	.	many	TRBJ1-1	CASSQEQGVTEAFF	TGTGCCAGCAGCCAGGAACAGGGCGTCACTGAAGCTTTCTTT
TRBV20-1	.	many	TRBJ2-7	CSAGLQGNEQYF	TGCAGTGCTGGCCTTCAGGGGAACGAGCAGTACTTC
TRBV5-1	TRBD1	.	TRBJ1-1	CASSFGTGSHTEAFF	TGCGCCAGCAGCTTCGGGACAGGGTCCCACACTGAAGCTTTCTTT
TRBV30	.	.	TRBJ1-3	CAWNPTGGNTIYF	TGTGCCTGGAACCCCACAGGAGGAAACACCATATATTTT
TRBV5-4	.	many	TRBJ1-1	CASTGPSSDTEAFF	TGTGCCAGCACCGGTCCTTCGTCGGACACTGAAGCTTTCTTT
TRBV7-8	.	many	TRBJ2-2	CASSKGRVTGELFF	TGTGCCAGCAGCAAAGGGCGTGTCACCGGGGAGCTGTTTTTT
TRBV4-2	.	.	TRBJ2-7	CASSQDSSSYEQYF	TGTGCCAGCAGCCAAGACAGCTCCTCCTACGAGCAGTACTTC
TRBV10-2	.	many	TRBJ1-2	CASSVRAGNGYTF	TGCGCCAGCAGTGTAAGGGCAGGGAATGGCTACACCTTC
TRBV6-1	.	many	TRBJ1-4	CASRQGITNEKLFF	TGTGCCAGCAGACAGGGTATAACTAATGAAAAACTGTTTTTT
TRBV5-1	.	many	TRBJ2-5	CASSLGHVETQYF	TGCGCCAGCAGCTTGGGACATGTGGAGACCCAGTACTTC
TRBV11-2	.	.	TRBJ2-2	CASQPEGNRYTGELFF	TGTGCCAGCCAACCGGAAGGGAACAGATACACCGGGGAGCTGTTTTTT
TRBV11-2	.	.	TRBJ1-1	CASSRTRVGKTEAFF	TGTGCCAGCAGCCGAACCAGGGTAGGGAAGACTGAAGCTTTCTTT
TRBV20-1	.	medium-sized	TRBJ1-1	CSARGAGQGTEAFF	TGCAGTGCTAGGGGAGCAGGTCAAGGAACTGAAGCTTTCTTT
TRBV20-1	.	few	TRBJ2-7	CSAPLIAGYEQYF	TGCAGTGCCCCGTTAATTGCCGGATACGAGCAGTACTTC
TRBV4-3	TRBD1	.	TRBJ1-6	CASSQSGQGAGSPLHF	TGCGCCAGCAGCCAATCCGGTCAGGGGGCGGGTTCACCCCTCCACTTT
TRBV10-3	.	few	TRBJ2-1	CAISESAGRGAGNEQFF	TGTGCCATCAGTGAGTCAGCAGGGCGAGGGGCGGGCAATGAGCAGTTCTTC
TRBV20-1	.	many	TRBJ2-1	CSSLLDPGSYNEQFF	TGCAGTTCCCTTTTAGACCCAGGGTCCTACAATGAGCAGTTCTTC
TRBV30	.	many	TRBJ1-5	CAWSANKRVQPQHF	TGTGCCTGGAGTGCGAACAAACGCGTCCAGCCCCAGCATTTT
TRBV4-1	.	many	TRBJ2-6	CASSQGQDISGANVLTF	TGCGCCAGCAGCCAAGGACAGGACATCTCTGGGGCCAACGTCCTGACTTTC
TRBV12-3/TRBV12-4	TRBD1	.	TRBJ2-3	CASRFGQGATDTQYF	TGTGCCAGCAGATTCGGACAGGGAGCCACAGATACGCAGTATTTT
TRBV27	.	few	TRBJ2-2	CASSTAWELFF	TGTGCCAGCAGCACCGCTTGGGAGCTGTTTTTT
TRBV5-1	.	medium-sized	TRBJ1-6	CASSLAGQSSYNSPLHF	TGCGCCAGCAGCTTGGCAGGACAGAGCTCCTATAATTCACCCCTCCACTTT
TRBV27	.	many	TRBJ1-1	CASASGGAGTEAFF	TGTGCCAGCGCTTCGGGGGGGGCTGGCACTGAAGCTTTCTTT
TRBV3-1	.	many	TRBJ2-3	CASSHPSPGDTQYF	TGTGCCAGCAGCCATCCCTCCCCGGGAGATACGCAGTATTTT
TRBV29-1	TRBD1	.	TRBJ1-2	CSVETGGAGGYTF	TGCAGCGTTGAAACAGGGGGGGCAGGTGGCTACACCTTC
TRBV24-1	.	.	TRBJ2-5	CATSDPAISGGGSYETQYF	TGTGCCACCAGTGATCCAGCGATCTCAGGAGGGGGAAGTTATGAGACCCAGTACTTC
TRBV7-3	TRBD2	.	TRBJ2-1	CASSLTGTSGIYNEQFF	TGTGCCAGCAGCTTAACGGGGACTAGCGGGATCTACAATGAGCAGTTCTTC
TRBV12-3/TRBV12-4	TRBD1	many	TRBJ2-1	CASRSGGYNEQFF	TGTGCCAGCAGATCAGGGGGTTACAATGAGCAGTTCTTC
TRBV20-1	.	many	TRBJ1-6	CSARESRRGGSYNSPLHF	TGCAGTGCTAGAGAATCCCGCCGGGGGGGCTCCTATAATTCACCCCTCCACTTT
TRBV4-2	TRBD1	many	TRBJ2-1	CASSQDGQVHNEQFF	TGTGCCAGCAGCCAAGATGGACAGGTCCACAATGAGCAGTTCTTC
TRBV6-1	.	few	TRBJ2-2	CATHRGAANTGELFF	TGTGCCACTCATCGTGGGGCGGCGAACACCGGGGAGCTGTTTTTT
TRBV12-3/TRBV12-4	.	medium-sized	TRBJ2-7	CASSYQRGYEQYF	TGTGCCAGCAGTTATCAGAGAGGGTACGAGCAGTACTTC
TRBV7-8	TRBD2	many	TRBJ2-7	CASSFRAGGDEQYF	TGTGCCAGCAGCTTCCGTGCGGGGGGCGACGAGCAGTACTTC
TRBV19	.	many	TRBJ1-5	CASSIGGGSNQPQHF	TGTGCCAGTAGTATTGGGGGCGGTAGCAATCAGCCCCAGCATTTT
TRBV7-2	.	many	TRBJ1-5	CASSLSLGGGQPQHF	TGTGCCAGCAGCTTATCTTTGGGCGGGGGTCAGCCCCAGCATTTT
TRBV5-1	.	.	TRBJ1-3	CASSLDGSPGNTMYF	TGCGCCAGCAGCTTGGATGGGTCCCCTGGAAACACCATGTATTTT
TRBV29-1	TRBD2	few	TRBJ2-3	CSSISGSDDTDTQYF	TGCAGCTCCATTAGCGGGAGTGATGATACAGATACGCAGTATTTT
TRBV6-1	.	medium-sized	TRBJ1-5	CASSEEAEQASRPQHF	TGTGCCAGCAGTGAAGAGGCGGAACAGGCCAGTCGGCCCCAGCATTTT
TRBV12-3/TRBV12-4	.	few	TRBJ1-1	CASRPSWVHTEAFF	TGTGCCAGCAGACCGTCATGGGTTCACACTGAAGCTTTCTTT
TRBV5-1	TRBD1	.	TRBJ2-5	CASSPPGQQETQYF	TGCGCCAGCAGCCCCCCGGGACAGCAGGAGACACAGTACTTC
TRBV30	.	many	TRBJ2-7	CAWSVLQSYEQYF	TGTGCCTGGAGTGTACTACAGTCCTACGAGCAGTACTTC
TRBV20-1	.	many	TRBJ2-7	CSAAVLTGEQYF	TGCAGTGCTGCGGTCCTTACGGGCGAGCAGTACTTC